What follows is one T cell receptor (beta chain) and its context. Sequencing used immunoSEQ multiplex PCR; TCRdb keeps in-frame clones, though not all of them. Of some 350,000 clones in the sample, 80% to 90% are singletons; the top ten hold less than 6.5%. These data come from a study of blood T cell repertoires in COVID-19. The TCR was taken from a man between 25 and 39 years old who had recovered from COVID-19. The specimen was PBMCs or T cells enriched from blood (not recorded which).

The CDR3 DNA follows: TGTGCCAGCAGTCTCCGGGGAGGCTACACCTTC. This sequence encodes CASSLRGGYTF. V is TRBV12-3 or TRBV12-4 and J is TRBJ1-2, with unresolved D. V lost 5 bases and J lost 8, with 9 bases in between. The length of the CDR3 is 11 residues.